A selection of T cell receptor beta chains follows, all from one sample in a study of shared clonotypes between healthy human individuals. Generated by immunoSEQ multiplex PCR, the TCRdb table keeps only in-frame clones and is missing some. The sample has 950,000 to 1,300,000 clones; around 76% are singletons. Sequenced material: memory CD4+ T cells sorted from blood. The receptors stem from a man aged 18-30 years in good health. Both conserved end residues are part of each CDR3. D genes are given only for firm matches. For some rows the clone size is stated as once, few or many, or as a class when expanded; others skip it.

v_call,j_call,clone_size,cdr3_length,d_call,cdr3_aa,cdr3_nt
TRBV7-2,TRBJ2-7,-,17,-,CASSLDRRDLRSYEQYF,TGTGCCAGCAGCTTAGACCGCCGGGACCTCCGCTCCTACGAGCAGTACTTC
TRBV18,TRBJ2-3,-,15,TRBD1,CASSPVGGTTDTQYF,TGTGCCAGCTCACCAGTAGGGGGCACGACGGATACGCAGTATTTT
TRBV7-2,TRBJ1-1,once,12,-,CASSFKNTEAFF,TGTGCCAGCAGCTTCAAGAACACTGAAGCTTTCTTT
TRBV7-6,TRBJ2-1,-,16,-,CASRNDVGPSYNEQFF,TGTGCCAGCAGAAATGACGTGGGGCCCTCCTACAATGAGCAGTTCTTC
TRBV11-2,TRBJ2-1,-,11,-,CASSPRDEQFF,TGTGCCAGCAGCCCTAGGGATGAGCAGTTCTTC
TRBV7-2,TRBJ2-2,-,16,TRBD2,CASSWKLAGGTGELFF,TGTGCCAGCAGCTGGAAACTAGCGGGTGGCACCGGGGAGCTGTTTTTT
TRBV28,TRBJ1-2,-,13,-,CASSLVSRVSYTF,TGTGCCAGCAGTCTGGTTAGTAGGGTGAGCTACACCTTC
TRBV6-5,TRBJ2-6,-,15,-,CASSYVGAGANVLTF,TGTGCCAGCAGTTACGTCGGGGCGGGGGCCAACGTCCTGACTTTC
TRBV7-3,TRBJ2-5,-,16,TRBD1,CASSPGQGGRGETQYF,TGTGCCAGCAGCCCTGGACAGGGCGGGCGCGGAGAGACCCAGTACTTC
TRBV19,TRBJ2-3,few,17,-,CASSIGGSIVGTDTQYF,TGTGCCAGTAGTATAGGGGGGAGCATAGTCGGCACAGATACGCAGTATTTT
TRBV2,TRBJ2-1,-,13,-,CASKTASYNEQFF,TGTGCCAGCAAGACGGCCTCCTACAATGAGCAGTTCTTC
TRBV5-6,TRBJ1-2,-,15,-,CASSLMREQAYGYTF,TGTGCCAGCAGCTTGATGAGAGAACAGGCCTATGGCTACACCTTC
TRBV28,TRBJ1-1,-,14,-,CASTPGGLNTEAFF,TGTGCCAGCACCCCGGGAGGGCTGAACACTGAAGCTTTCTTT
TRBV6-5,TRBJ2-4,-,12,-,CATTLAKNIQYF,TGTGCCACCACTTTAGCGAAAAACATTCAGTACTTC
TRBV5-4,TRBJ2-1,-,11,-,CASSFLEVQFF,TGTGCCAGCAGCTTTTTGGAGGTGCAGTTCTTC
TRBV27,TRBJ2-5,-,18,TRBD2,CASRDTSGGASRSLAQYF,TGTGCCAGCAGGGACACTAGCGGGGGGGCGAGCCGTTCGCTCGCCCAGTACTTC
TRBV2,TRBJ2-2,-,15,-,CASSRQAWNTGELFF,TGTGCCAGCAGTCGGCAAGCATGGAACACCGGGGAGCTGTTTTTT
TRBV11-3,TRBJ2-7,-,13,-,CASSLRGSGEQYF,TGTGCCAGCAGCTTACGGGGTTCGGGCGAGCAGTACTTC
TRBV11-2,TRBJ2-1,once,17,-,CASSLDFWQGRSNEQFF,TGTGCCAGCAGCTTAGATTTTTGGCAGGGTAGGTCAAATGAGCAGTTCTTC
TRBV10-2,TRBJ2-7,few,13,-,CASSGESSYEQYF,TGCGCCAGCAGCGGAGAAAGCTCCTACGAGCAGTACTTC
TRBV5-6,TRBJ1-5,-,15,-,CASRPGVNSNQPQHF,TGTGCCAGCAGACCCGGAGTAAATAGCAATCAGCCCCAGCATTTT
TRBV6-6,TRBJ2-7,few,12,-,CASSYKGNEQYF,TGTGCCAGCAGTTATAAGGGAAACGAGCAGTACTTC
TRBV7-8,TRBJ2-1,-,12,-,CASSLDRREQFF,TGTGCCAGCAGCTTAGACCGTCGAGAGCAGTTCTTC
TRBV7-8,TRBJ1-5,-,15,TRBD1,CASSLVGQGNQPQHF,TGTGCCAGCAGCTTAGTTGGACAGGGAAATCAGCCCCAGCATTTT
TRBV15,TRBJ2-2,-,12,TRBD1,CASGQGTGELFF,TGTGCCTCGGGACAGGGAACCGGGGAGCTGTTTTTT
TRBV28,TRBJ2-2,-,15,TRBD2,CASGLAGVNTGELFF,TGTGCCAGCGGATTAGCGGGAGTTAACACCGGGGAGCTGTTTTTT
TRBV5-1,TRBJ1-6,-,18,-,CASSAGVSVSSYNSPLHF,TGCGCCAGCAGCGCCGGAGTGTCCGTGAGCTCCTATAATTCACCCCTCCACTTT
TRBV5-4,TRBJ2-1,-,15,TRBD2,CASSLAGEGTNEQFF,TGTGCCAGCAGCTTGGCCGGGGAGGGAACCAATGAGCAGTTCTTC